The present T cell receptor beta chain was sequenced within a study of blood T cells in healthy people across ages. Whole-study results and caveats: Long-lived donors exceeded aged donors in naive CD4+ cells and diversity.

A word on this clonotype: Antigen specificity is unknown.

The CDR3 spans 12 residues. Looked up from germline, CDR1 is DFQATT and CDR2 is SNEGSKA (reference sequence). V was pared by 4 bases and J by 8 bases, with 15 bases between. It was with a sample-barcoded 5' primer and a J-beta primer mix that a second PCR of roughly 6 to 12 cycles was run. In TCRdb, the 5' RACE reads were re-called with MiXCR into one record per CDR3 protein. In the table there are about a million distinct CDR3 sequences, roughly 51% of which are singletons. The clonotype originates from a woman between 55 and 75 years old in good health. The gene calls are TRBV20-1 and TRBJ2-7; D is ambiguous. The sequenced sample consisted of blood. CDR3 coding DNA: TGCAGTGCTACCACTTCGGTCGACAAGCAGTACTTC. This gives the protein CSATTSVDKQYF.